This TCR beta chain originates from a study of CD8 T cells in Susac syndrome. Study details: Treatment at blood withdrawal was none, corticosteroids, or intravenous immunoglobulin alone in Susac syndrome patients.

The authors reverse transcribed about 0.5 to 1 ug RNA with random hexamers. An immunoSEQ multiplex PCR amplified TCR beta CDR3 over 54 Vbeta and 13 Jbeta. TCRdb re-called the immunoSEQ multiplex PCR reads through MiXCR, storing one row per CDR3 protein. The data contain tens of thousands of distinct CDR3 sequences, roughly 96% of them singletons. On this clonotype: Its antigen is still unknown.

Findings of the study overall: Total CD8+ and CD8+ TEMRA repertoires contained fewer than 20 and five Susac-specific public clones, respectively. Individuals included in the TCR sequencing and HLA analysis were acknowledged by the study to be relatively few in number.

Germline values: CDR1 SNHLY, CDR2 FYNNEI. The CDR3 covers 15 residues. V lost 6 bases, J lost 2 bases, and 16 bases lay in between. The clonotype comes from a human donor with Susac syndrome. The chain joins TRBV2 to TRBJ1-1; D is unclear. The specimen was CD8+ T cells from PBMCs. CDR3 sequence: CASRGGLGFNTEAFF. Here the CDR3 DNA reads TGTGCCAGCAGGGGAGGACTGGGTTTCAACACTGAAGCTTTCTTT. Using reference TRBV2 and TRBJ1-1 for the parts outside the CDR3, the full variable domain is EPEVTQTPSHQVTQMGQEVILRCVPISNHLYFYWYRQILGQKVEFLVSFYNNEISEKSEIFDDQFSVERPDGSNFTLKIRSTKLEDSAMYFCASRGGLGFNTEAFFGQGTRLTVV.